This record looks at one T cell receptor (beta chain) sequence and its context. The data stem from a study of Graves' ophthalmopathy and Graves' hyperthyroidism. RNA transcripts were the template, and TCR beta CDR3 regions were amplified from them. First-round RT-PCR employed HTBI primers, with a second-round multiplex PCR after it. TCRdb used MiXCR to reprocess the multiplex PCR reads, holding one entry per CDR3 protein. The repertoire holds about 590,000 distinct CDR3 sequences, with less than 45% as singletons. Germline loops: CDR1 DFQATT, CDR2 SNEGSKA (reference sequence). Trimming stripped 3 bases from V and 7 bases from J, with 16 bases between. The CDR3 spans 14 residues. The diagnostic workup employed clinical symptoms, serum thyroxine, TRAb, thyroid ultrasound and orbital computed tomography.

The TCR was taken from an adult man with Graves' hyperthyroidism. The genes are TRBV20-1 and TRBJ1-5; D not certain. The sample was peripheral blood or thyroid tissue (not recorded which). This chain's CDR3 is CSASSLAGRQPQHF. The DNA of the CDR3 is TGCAGTGCTAGTAGTCTAGCGGGCAGGCAGCCCCAGCATTTT.